The entry that follows covers one T cell receptor beta chain sequence. What it binds is not known. Profiles of TCR beta VDJ and CDR3 were generated from a genomic DNA template. Each CDR3 protein is one row after TCRdb ran MiXCR on the reads. The sample includes under 350,000 distinct CDR3 sequences, 55% to 65% of them seen just once. V lost 6 bases and J lost 0; bases outside the gene matches: 5. Germline lookup yields CDR1 SNHLY and CDR2 FYNNEI. The length of the CDR3 is 15 residues. This specimen comes from a study of CD8+CD57+ T cells in acquired aplastic anemia. Study-level results: Comparison of patients with controls identified around 30 shared CD8+ CDR3 sequences. Significance was not reached for CD8+ Simpson's diversity between patients and controls.

The J gene is TRBJ2-7, the V gene TRBV2; 10 bases are shared with TRBD2. The TCR was taken from a human donor with severe aplastic anemia or a healthy control (not recorded which). Sequenced: sorted CD4+, CD8+, or CD8+CD57+ T cells (not recorded which) from PBMCs. CDR3 in DNA: TGTGCCAGCAGCCATAGCGGGGGGACCTCCTACGAGCAGTACTTC. Translating gives CASSHSGGTSYEQYF.